One sample yielded the 23 T cell receptor beta chains listed below, sequenced in a study of cytomegalovirus exposure and HLA in healthy donors. Researchers ran the PCR with 60 Vbeta and 13 Jbeta primers. Sequenced by immunoSEQ multiplex PCR; TCRdb stores in-frame clones only, minus some. This table holds 140,000 to 150,000 clones, 75% to 85% found once. The specimen sequenced was PBMCs. The receptor source for this set is a woman under 30 in good health and CMV-seropositive.

The chain employs TRBV7-8 and TRBJ1-1; 12 bases are a match to TRBD1. The V gene end was trimmed by 3 bases and the J gene end by 1 base; junction bases not matched to a gene: 3. This CDR3 has 16 residues. Per the germline V gene, CDR1 is SGHVS and CDR2 is FQNEAQ. Here the CDR3 DNA reads TGTGCCAGCAGCTTCGGGACAGGGGGCAAGAACACTGAAGCTTTCTTT. As protein: CASSFGTGGKNTEAFF. Full variable domain (outside the CDR3, taken from reference TRBV7-8 and TRBJ1-1): GAGVSQSPRYKVAKRGQDVALRCDPISGHVSLFWYQQALGQGPEFLTYFQNEAQLDKSGLPSDRFFAERPEGSVSTLKIQRTQQEDSAVYLCASSFGTGGKNTEAFFGQGTRLTVV.

The chain combines TRBV19 with TRBJ1-4; unclear D gene. The V end lost 10 bases, the J end lost 4 bases, and 10 bases lay between the germline ends. The CDR3 length is 12 residues. Germline CDR1 reads LNHDA; CDR2 reads SQIVND (reference sequence). CDR3 DNA: TGTGCCAAAGGAGGGCTTAATGAAAAACTGTTTTTT. Translated, it gives CAKGGLNEKLFF.

This clone was counted a few times. The CDR3 DNA reads TGTGCCAGTAGTAAGCAGGGGGCCGGTCTTAACTATGGCTACACCTTC. Translating gives CASSKQGAGLNYGYTF. The chain employs TRBV19 and TRBJ1-2; TRBD1 matches 8 bases. Germline V lookup: CDR1 LNHDA, CDR2 SQIVND (reference sequence). V shed 4 bases, J shed 1 base, and the junction held 8 bases outside the gene matches. The CDR3 consists of 16 residues.

The rearrangement joins TRBV6-5 to TRBJ2-1, with 9 bases identical to TRBD1. This CDR3 spans 16 amino acids. Germline CDR1 and CDR2: MNHEY and SVGAGI. V lost 2 bases, J lost 1 base, and 3 bases stayed unmatched. The CDR3 sequence: CASSYSGQGSYNEQFF. CDR3 DNA sequence: TGTGCCAGCAGTTACAGTGGACAGGGGTCCTACAATGAGCAGTTCTTC.

Comments on this clone: The junction differs from germline at one of its ends, possibly a read error. This chain connects TRBV29-1 to TRBJ2-7, with 9 bases aligning to TRBD1. Germline V lookup: CDR1 SQVTM, CDR2 ANQGSEA. This CDR3 has 14 residues. The CDR3 DNA follows: TGCAGCGCTGAATCCGGGACAGGGACTTACGAGCAGTACTTC. Its translation: CSAESGTGTYEQYF.

The rearrangement joins TRBV19 to TRBJ1-5, with D uncertain. The CDR3 totals 14 residues. In germline, CDR1 is LNHDA, CDR2 SQIVND (reference sequence). Trimming removed 7 bases at V and 0 bases at J, with 10 bases between. The CDR3 DNA follows: TGTGCCAGTACTGCAGTCAATAGCAATCAGCCCCAGCATTTT. It yields the protein CASTAVNSNQPQHF.

This chain joins TRBV6-6 and TRBJ1-2; D may be TRBD1 (6 bases). The CDR3 extends over 14 amino acids. The germline V and J ends were trimmed by 0 bases and 7 bases, with 12 bases remaining between them. Looked up from germline, CDR1 is MNHNY and CDR2 is SVGAGI (reference sequence). The CDR3 bases are TGTGCCAGCAGTTACTCGCAGGGGACGGGTGGCTACACCTTC. Translating it yields CASSYSQGTGGYTF.

This sequence joins TRBV5-1 and TRBJ2-1, with 16 bases aligning to TRBD2. The V segment lost 4 bases and the J segment 9 bases; nucleotides outside the gene matches: 10. CDR3 length: 17 amino acids. CDR1 is SGHRS and CDR2 is YFSETQ in the germline V gene. In DNA, the CDR3 is TGCGCCAGCAGCGCGGGACTAGCGGGGGGGGCGGGTGGTGAGCAGTTCTTC. It codes for CASSAGLAGGAGGEQFF.

This chain uses TRBV18 with TRBJ2-4, with 8 bases matching TRBD1. V trimming: 3 bases; J trimming: 7 bases; junction bases outside the gene matches: 8. The CDR3 loop spans 15 amino acids. Germline CDR1 KGHSH, CDR2 LQKENI. This chain's CDR3 is CASSPTGAGGNIQYF. CDR3 nucleotide sequence: TGTGCCAGCTCACCGACAGGGGCCGGTGGGAACATTCAGTACTTC.

As for this clone: At one boundary the junction diverges from the germline segment, which might be a read error. The J gene is TRBJ1-2, the V gene TRBV7-9; D uncertain. CDR1 is SEHNR and CDR2 is FQNEAQ in the germline V gene (reference sequence). The CDR3 covers 15 residues. CDR3 residues: CASSLSGWGDYVYTF. The CDR3 DNA sequence: TGTGCCAGCAGCTTGTCGGGGTGGGGAGACTATGTCTACACCTTC. The full variable domain, in which reference TRBV7-9 and TRBJ1-2 provide the parts outside the CDR3, is DTGVSQNPRHKITKRGQNVTFRCDPISEHNRLYWYRQTLGQGPEFLTYFQNEAQLEKSRLLSDRFSAERPKGSFSTLEIQRTEQGDSAMYLCASSLSGWGDYVYTFGSGTRLTVV.

V gene TRBV6-1 combines with J gene TRBJ2-7, with TRBD1 matching 7 bases. The V segment lost 2 bases and the J segment 1 base; nucleotides outside the gene matches: 8. Germline V gene lookup returns CDR1 MNHNS and CDR2 SASEGT. This CDR3 contains 16 residues. CDR3 DNA sequence: TGTGCCAGCAGTGAATTAGGCAGGGGGAAATCCTACGAGCAGTACTTC. Its translation: CASSELGRGKSYEQYF.

The chain carries TRBV5-1 and TRBJ1-6, with D perhaps TRBD1 (5 bases). CDR1 and CDR2 (germline): SGHRS, YFSETQ. This CDR3 region has 12 residues. Trimming removed 7 bases from V and 13 bases from J, with 15 bases in between. In DNA, the CDR3 is TGCGCCAGCGGGGCTAGCGGGTCGCCCCTCCACTTT. Its translation is CASGASGSPLHF.

The CDR3 nucleotides read TGTGCCAGCAGCTTAGTCTCAGGGAGAGGGGGTAATGAGCAGTTCTTC. Amino acids: CASSLVSGRGGNEQFF. V usage is TRBV11-2 and J usage is TRBJ2-1; maybe TRBD1 (6 bases). Per germline, CDR1 SGHAT and CDR2 FQNNGV. The CDR3 extends over 16 amino acids. Trimming took 1 base from V and 7 from J, leaving 17 bases between them. The variable domain in full, completed from reference TRBV11-2 and TRBJ2-1, reads EAGVAQSPRYKIIEKRQSVAFWCNPISGHATLYWYQQILGQGPKLLIQFQNNGVVDDSQLPKDRFSAERLKGVDSTLKIQPAKLEDSAVYLCASSLVSGRGGNEQFFGPGTRLTVL.

A single count supports this clone. CDR3 in amino acids: CASSANSGNTIYF. CDR3 nucleotides: TGTGCCAGCAGCGCAAACTCTGGAAACACCATATATTTT. The chain uses TRBV9 and TRBJ1-3; no clear D gene. Germline values: CDR1 SGDLS, CDR2 YYNGEE. There are 13 residues in the CDR3. Trimming pared 3 bases from V and 0 bases from J, leaving 4 bases between.

V usage is TRBV5-6 and J usage is TRBJ2-7; 8 nucleotides agree with TRBD2. From germline, CDR1 is SGHDT and CDR2 YYEEEE. The CDR3 totals 16 residues. With 1 base clipped from V and 4 bases from J, the junction kept 10 bases outside the gene matches. CDR3: CASSLNGGAPHYEQYF. The DNA for the CDR3 is TGTGCCAGCAGCTTGAACGGGGGGGCTCCCCATTACGAGCAGTACTTC.

This clone showed up just a few times. The rearrangement uses TRBV6-5 and TRBJ1-1; 7 nucleotides agree with TRBD1. The germline CDR1 and CDR2 sequences are MNHEY and SVGAGI. CDR3 length: 13 amino acids. V lost 6 bases to trimming and J lost 1 base; unmatched junction nucleotides: 2. The CDR3 reads CASRQGRNTEAFF. As DNA, the CDR3 is TGTGCCAGCAGACAGGGGAGGAACACTGAAGCTTTCTTT.

In its sample, this clone was seen a few times. The chain combines TRBV6-1 with TRBJ1-2; D may be TRBD1 (6 bases). Germline lookup yields CDR1 MNHNS and CDR2 SASEGT. V lost 5 bases to trimming and J lost 2 bases, with 12 bases between them. The CDR3 has 14 residues. In DNA, the CDR3 is TGTGCCAGCAGTAACCTCCAGGGGAACTATGGCTACACCTTC. Residues: CASSNLQGNYGYTF.

Comment on this clone: Other DNA sequences in the same sample also yield this CDR3. This sequence joins TRBV19 and TRBJ1-1; D is undetermined. V dropped 2 bases and J dropped 2 bases, with 6 bases sitting between them. Germline CDR1 and CDR2: LNHDA and SQIVND (reference sequence). The CDR3 loop spans 13 amino acids. The DNA of the CDR3 is TGTGCCAGTAGTATAACAGAAAACACTGAAGCTTTCTTT. As protein: CASSITENTEAFF.

The chain links TRBV5-1 to TRBJ1-2, with D perhaps TRBD1 (6 bases). Trimming stripped 7 bases from V and 3 bases from J, with 16 bases between. This CDR3 region has 14 residues. From germline, CDR1 is SGHRS and CDR2 YFSETQ. The CDR3 DNA reads TGCGCCAGCTCCGAAGGCAGGGGTTACTATGGCTACACCTTC. Its protein is CASSEGRGYYGYTF.

The chain joins TRBV6-1 to TRBJ1-5; no reliable D call. The V gene lost 8 bases and the J gene lost 1 base, with 12 bases spanning the gap. Germline CDR1 reads MNHNS; CDR2 reads SASEGT. This CDR3 comprises 14 residues. CDR3 DNA sequence: TGTGCCAGCCTATTAAGAGGGAGCAATCAGCCCCAGCATTTT. This translates into CASLLRGSNQPQHF.

The rearrangement uses TRBV27 and TRBJ2-1, with TRBD2 as a possible D gene (6 bases). CDR3 length equals 16 residues. CDR1 is MNHEY and CDR2 is SMNVEV in the germline V gene (reference sequence). V dropped 6 bases and J dropped 0 bases, with 15 bases sitting between them. CDR3 in amino acids: CASSPRGSSSYNEQFF. CDR3 sequence (DNA): TGTGCCAGCAGCCCGCGGGGCTCGAGCTCCTACAATGAGCAGTTCTTC.

The chain links TRBV28 to TRBJ1-2, with D unclear. The CDR3 consists of 12 residues. Germline assignment: CDR1 MDHEN and CDR2 SYDVKM. Deletions cut 3 bases from V and 7 bases from J, with 9 bases between. CDR3 in amino acids: CASSFSATGYTF. CDR3 DNA: TGTGCCAGCAGTTTCAGTGCCACTGGCTACACCTTC.

The rearrangement uses TRBV19 and TRBJ2-3, with 11 bases lining up with TRBD2. J gave up 5 bases and V 3 bases, and 4 bases lay outside the gene matches. Germline V CDR1 and CDR2: LNHDA, SQIVND (reference sequence). This CDR3 has 15 amino acids. The CDR3 DNA follows: TGTGCCAGTAGTATGGCGACTAGCGGGATAGATACGCAGTATTTT. This translates into CASSMATSGIDTQYF.